One sample yielded the 20 T cell receptor beta chains listed below, sequenced in a study of regulatory T cells in long-lasting Graves disease. To make TCR beta libraries, researchers used iRepertoire HTBI primers and Arm-PCR of CDR3 regions. TCRdb processed the multiplex PCR reads anew with MiXCR; each CDR3 protein has one entry. The table shows roughly 450,000 distinct CDR3 sequences, with about a quarter occurring only once. Noted time point: persistent/refractory GD, antithyroid drugs over 5 years with positive TRAb. Following extraction of RNA from PBMCs, that RNA was used to make the TCR library. Here the sequenced sample was peripheral blood mononuclear cells (PBMCs), taken when the disease was refractory, from a patient treated with antithyroid drugs. Source of these receptors: a female donor with Graves disease.

The table lists this clonotype with many counts. This chain links TRBV15 with TRBJ2-7, with 9 bases aligning to TRBD1. Germline V gives CDR1 LNHNV, CDR2 YYDKDF (reference sequence). After removal of 4 bases from V and 2 bases from J, the junction contained 12 bases not matched to a gene. This CDR3 comprises 17 residues. CDR3 sequence (DNA): TGTGCCACCAGCACTCAGCTCATGGGACAGGGAACCTACGAGCAGTACTTC. Its translation is CATSTQLMGQGTYEQYF.

In this sample, this clonotype turned up many times. The CDR3 DNA reads TGTGCCAGCAGTTTCGACAGGGGCTATGGCTACACCTTC. Translated, it gives CASSFDRGYGYTF. The chain uses TRBV27 and TRBJ1-2, with 8 positions matching TRBD1. Germline values: CDR1 MNHEY, CDR2 SMNVEV (reference sequence). This CDR3 region has 13 residues. Unmatched junction bases numbered 1, after V lost 3 bases and J lost 4 bases.

In this sample, this clonotype turned up many times. The genes are TRBV7-2 and TRBJ2-5; 9 bases map to TRBD2. The CDR3 consists of 15 residues. Looked up from germline, CDR1 is SGHTA and CDR2 is FQGNSA. Germline trimming cut 5 bases from V and 2 bases from J; bases unmatched to any gene: 6. The CDR3 loop reads CASSPLTSGQETQYF. Written as DNA, the CDR3 is TGTGCCAGCAGCCCTCTGACTAGCGGTCAAGAGACCCAGTACTTC.

This rearrangement joins TRBV7-8 to TRBJ2-2; TRBD1 is a possible D gene (6 bases). This CDR3 has 16 residues. CDR1 and CDR2 from the germline V gene are SGHVS and FQNEAQ. The V end was cut by 1 base, the J end by 5 bases, with 14 bases between. CDR3 amino acids: CASSLVDSGKTGELFF. CDR3 in DNA: TGTGCCAGCAGCTTAGTGGACAGCGGAAAGACCGGGGAGCTGTTTTTT.

The table lists this clonotype with many counts. V and J are TRBV24-1 and TRBJ2-7; 8 bases line up with TRBD2. Germline loops: CDR1 KGHDR, CDR2 SFDVKD. V was pared by 2 bases and J by 0 bases, with 5 bases of the junction left unmatched. CDR3 length: 16 amino acids. CDR3 DNA sequence: TGTGCCACCAGTGATTCCCGCCGGGGGGGCTCCTACGAGCAGTACTTC. This translates into CATSDSRRGGSYEQYF.

This clonotype was picked up one time. This chain uses TRBV28 with TRBJ2-2; D remains unclear. CDR3 length: 13 amino acids. V was trimmed by 9 bases and J by 6 bases, leaving 14 bases between them. CDR1 MDHEN and CDR2 SYDVKM come from the germline V gene. The CDR3 DNA sequence: TGTGCCAGTAGTATACGCAGTGCCGGGGAGCTGTTTTTT. Its translation is CASSIRSAGELFF.

The gene calls are TRBV5-6 and TRBJ1-3; maybe TRBD1 (5 bases). V shed 3 bases and J shed 3 bases, with 13 bases lying between them. Germline loops: CDR1 SGHDT, CDR2 YYEEEE. The CDR3 loop spans 15 amino acids. CDR3 sequence: CASSSLGVGGNTIYF. In nucleotides, the CDR3 is TGTGCCAGCAGCTCCCTAGGGGTCGGTGGAAACACCATATATTTT. Based on the CDR3 plus reference TRBV5-6 and TRBJ1-3, the full variable domain is DAGVTQSPTHLIKTRGQQVTLRCSPKSGHDTVSWYQQALGQGPQFIFQYYEEEERQRGNFPDRFSGHQFPNYSSELNVNALLLGDSALYLCASSSLGVGGNTIYFGEGSWLTVV.

There are many counts of this clonotype. The rearrangement uses TRBV7-9 and TRBJ2-4; 9 bases match TRBD1. CDR1 and CDR2 (germline): SEHNR, FQNEAQ (reference sequence). V lost 4 bases and J lost 7; bases outside the gene matches: 2. This CDR3 spans 13 amino acids. CDR3 loop: CASSSGTGNIQYF. The CDR3 bases are TGTGCCAGCAGCTCCGGGACAGGGAACATTCAGTACTTC.

Many counts were recorded for this clonotype. The chain recombines TRBV11-2 with TRBJ2-7; either TRBD1 or TRBD2 may fit D (5 bases each). Germline CDR1 SGHAT, CDR2 FQNNGV. CDR3 length equals 17 residues. Trimming left V 5 bases short and J 4 bases short, with 24 bases between. CDR3 sequence (DNA): TGTGCCAGCAGCCCGCCCCTGGGGTGGGACGTGTTGTACGAGCAGTACTTC. Amino acid sequence: CASSPPLGWDVLYEQYF.

The chain uses TRBV6-1 and TRBJ2-1; D may be TRBD2 (5 bases). The CDR3 is 16 amino acids. The V gene's germline CDR1 is MNHNS and CDR2 SASEGT. V dropped 6 bases and J dropped 4 bases, with 19 bases sitting between them. The CDR3 nucleotides read TGTGCCAGCAGCCAAACCGGGGTCAGACTTTACAATGAGCAGTTCTTC. It codes for CASSQTGVRLYNEQFF.

The chain joins TRBV7-2 to TRBJ2-7; 9 positions agree with TRBD2. V trimming: 5 bases; J trimming: 0 bases; junction bases outside the gene matches: 8. CDR1 is SGHTA, CDR2 FQGNSA, per germline. This CDR3 has 16 amino acids. CDR3 loop: CASSKTRLADSYEQYF. DNA of the CDR3: TGTGCCAGCAGCAAAACAAGACTAGCGGACTCCTACGAGCAGTACTTC.

The table lists this clonotype with many counts. The J gene is TRBJ2-7, the V gene TRBV28; no firm D call. Germline V gives CDR1 MDHEN, CDR2 SYDVKM. The CDR3 loop spans 11 amino acids. V lost 8 bases and J lost 5, with 10 bases in between. The CDR3 DNA reads as TGTGCCAGCTACGGGCCTCACGAGCAGTACTTC. Amino acid sequence: CASYGPHEQYF.

The chain uses TRBV7-9 and TRBJ2-7, with 14 positions matching TRBD2. The CDR3 length is 15 residues. With V trimmed by 3 bases and J by 7 bases, 5 bases remained unmatched. CDR1 is SEHNR and CDR2 is FQNEAQ in the germline V gene (reference sequence). DNA of the CDR3: TGTGCCAGCAGCTTCCGGACTAGCGGGAGGATTGAGCAGTACTTC. Protein sequence: CASSFRTSGRIEQYF.

The chain combines TRBV5-8 with TRBJ2-5; D could derive from TRBD1 or TRBD2 (6 bases each). Germline CDR1 is SGHTS and CDR2 is YDEGEE. V gave up 3 bases and J gave up 5 bases, with 14 bases separating them. This CDR3 has 14 residues. The CDR3 DNA reads TGTGCCAGCAGCTCGAGGGGGGTTTGGGAGACCCAGTACTTC. It translates to CASSSRGVWETQYF.

This clonotype occurred a few times. The gene calls are TRBV5-1 and TRBJ1-2; D uncertain. V lost 3 bases and J 7 bases, leaving 10 bases between the germline ends. Germline lookup yields CDR1 SGHRS and CDR2 YFSETQ. This CDR3 has 12 amino acids. Written as DNA, the CDR3 is TGCGCCAGCAGCTCCGGGGATTTTGGCTACACCTTC. Protein product: CASSSGDFGYTF.

The CDR3 DNA reads as TGTGCCAGTAGTTTGACAGACCTCAATCAGCCCCAGCATTTT. Encoded protein: CASSLTDLNQPQHF. V gene TRBV19 combines with J gene TRBJ1-5; tentative D call: TRBD1 (5 bases). CDR1 is LNHDA and CDR2 is SQIVND in the germline V gene (reference sequence). This CDR3 spans 14 amino acids. The V end was cut by 5 bases, the J end by 3 bases, with 11 bases between. Drawing the rest from reference TRBV19 and TRBJ1-5, the complete variable domain is DGGITQSPKYLFRKEGQNVTLSCEQNLNHDAMYWYRQDPGQGLRLIYYSQIVNDFQKGDIAEGYSVSREKKESFPLTVTSAQKNPTAFYLCASSLTDLNQPQHFGDGTRLSIL.

This clonotype was counted only a few times. The gene calls are TRBV20-1 and TRBJ1-5; 8 bases fit TRBD1. Trimming at V came to 4 bases and at J to 5 bases, leaving 4 bases not matched to a gene. Per the germline V gene, CDR1 is DFQATT and CDR2 is SNEGSKA (reference sequence). This CDR3 is built from 13 residues. The CDR3 sequence is CSATGGKDQPQHF. In nucleotides, the CDR3 is TGCAGTGCTACAGGGGGCAAAGATCAGCCCCAGCATTTT.

This clonotype was seen more than once but under ten times. The chain's CDR3 is CASSLSPIGDEQYF. CDR3 coding DNA: TGTGCCAGCAGTTTATCCCCCATTGGGGACGAGCAGTACTTC. This sequence joins TRBV28 and TRBJ2-7; D gene ambiguous. V was pared by 1 base and J by 5 bases, with 12 bases between. Germline CDR1 is MDHEN and CDR2 is SYDVKM. This CDR3 contains 14 residues. The whole variable domain, filled in from reference TRBV28 and TRBJ2-7, reads DVKVTQSSRYLVKRTGEKVFLECVQDMDHENMFWYRQDPGLGLRLIYFSYDVKMKEKGDIPEGYSVSREKKERFSLILESASTNQTSMYLCASSLSPIGDEQYFGPGTRLTVT.

This chain uses TRBV12-5 with TRBJ2-1, with D perhaps assigned TRBD1 or TRBD2 (5 bases each). The V gene lost 8 bases and the J gene lost 0 bases, with 17 bases spanning the gap. This CDR3 is built from 16 residues. Per the germline V gene, CDR1 is LGHNT and CDR2 is FRNRAP. The CDR3 DNA reads as TGTGCTAGTACCCCCGGGGCTAGCATCTCCTACAATGAGCAGTTCTTC. Its protein is CASTPGASISYNEQFF.

The chain combines TRBV28 with TRBJ2-2; D gene ambiguous. This CDR3 is 14 amino acids long. V was trimmed by 6 bases and J by 3 bases, leaving 11 bases between them. CDR1 and CDR2 from the germline V gene are MDHEN and SYDVKM. This CDR3 reads CASSPQDYTGELFF. The CDR3 DNA reads TGTGCCAGCAGCCCCCAAGATTACACCGGGGAGCTGTTTTTT.